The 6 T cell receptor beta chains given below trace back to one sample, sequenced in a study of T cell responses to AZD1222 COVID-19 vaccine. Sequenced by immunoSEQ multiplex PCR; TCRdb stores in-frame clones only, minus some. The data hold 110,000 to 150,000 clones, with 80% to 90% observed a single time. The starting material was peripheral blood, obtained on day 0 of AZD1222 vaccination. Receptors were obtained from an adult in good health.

The CDR3 DNA is TGTGCCAGCAGCTCGGACGGACGATCTGGTACCCAGTACTTC. Translation: CASSSDGRSGTQYF. The chain employs TRBV13 and TRBJ2-5; no firm D call. The V gene's germline CDR1 is PRHDT and CDR2 FYEKMQ (reference sequence). The CDR3 is made up of 14 amino acids. Between the trimmed V and J ends, which lost 4 bases and 8 bases, there was a span of 17 bases. Full variable domain (rest looked up from reference TRBV13 and TRBJ2-5): AAGVIQSPRHLIKEKRETATLKCYPIPRHDTVYWYQQGPGQDPQFLISFYEKMQSDKGSIPDRFSAQQFSDYHSELNMSSLELGDSALYFCASSSDGRSGTQYFGPGTRLLVL.

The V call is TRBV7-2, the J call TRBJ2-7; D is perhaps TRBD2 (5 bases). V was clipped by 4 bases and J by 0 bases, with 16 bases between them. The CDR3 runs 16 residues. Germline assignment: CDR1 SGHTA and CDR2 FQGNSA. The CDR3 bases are TGTGCCAGCAGCTCACGTTTGACGGGAAGCTCCTACGAGCAGTACTTC. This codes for CASSSRLTGSSYEQYF.

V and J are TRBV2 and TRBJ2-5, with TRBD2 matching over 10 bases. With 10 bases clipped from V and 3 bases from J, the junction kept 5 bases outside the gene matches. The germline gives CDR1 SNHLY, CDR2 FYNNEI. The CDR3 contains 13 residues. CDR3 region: CATSGTSEETQYF. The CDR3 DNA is TGTGCCACCTCAGGGACTAGCGAAGAGACCCAGTACTTC.

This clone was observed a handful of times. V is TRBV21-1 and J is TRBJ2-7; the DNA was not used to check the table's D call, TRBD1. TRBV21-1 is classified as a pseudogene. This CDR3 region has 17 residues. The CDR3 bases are TGTGCCAGCAAACCCGTAACCGGGACAGGAGACTCCTACGAGCAGTACTTC. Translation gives CASKPVTGTGDSYEQYF.

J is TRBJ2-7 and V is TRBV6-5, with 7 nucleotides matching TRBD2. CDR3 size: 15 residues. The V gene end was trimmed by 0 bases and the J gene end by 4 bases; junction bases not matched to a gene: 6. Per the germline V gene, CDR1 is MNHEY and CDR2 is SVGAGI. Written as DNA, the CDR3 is TGTGCCAGCAGTTACTCGGGAGGGACGAGGTACGAGCAGTACTTC. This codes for CASSYSGGTRYEQYF.

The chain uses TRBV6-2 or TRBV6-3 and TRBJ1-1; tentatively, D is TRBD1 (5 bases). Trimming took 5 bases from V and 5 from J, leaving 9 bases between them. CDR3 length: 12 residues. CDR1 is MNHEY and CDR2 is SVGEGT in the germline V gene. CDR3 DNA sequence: TGTGCCAGCAGTGGGGCGTGGACTGAAGCTTTCTTT. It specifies CASSGAWTEAFF.